This T cell receptor beta chain was sequenced in a study of T-cell reconstitution after alpha-beta-depleted transplantation in children. Study-level findings and limits: Expanded clones from the graft, numbering several hundred, reportedly supplied alpha-beta T cells about two months after transplant. When one year had passed after transplant, most T-cell counts and diversity came from newly produced T cells. Recipient T cells and thymic progenitors that survived were the source of the high TCRbeta diversity seen at day 60 in some patients.

Construction of the TCRbeta library involved unique molecular identifiers. TCRdb reanalysed the PCR reads using MiXCR and keeps one entry per CDR3 protein. The sample has about 510,000 distinct CDR3 sequences, over 10% seen once. Points on this clonotype: No antigen is known for it.

V lost 5 bases to trimming and J lost 0 bases, with 14 bases between them. CDR1 and CDR2 (germline): DFQATT, SNEGSKA (reference sequence). This CDR3 spans 14 amino acids. The sample consisted of PBMCs, mostly from graft donor cells, taken 180 days after TCRalphabeta/CD19-depleted stem cell transplant. The receptor comes from a female patient between 2 and 15 years old who had a stem cell transplant for aplastic anemia, so the T cells may come from the graft donor. This chain uses TRBV20-1 with TRBJ2-7, with D perhaps TRBD2 (5 bases). The CDR3 nucleotides read TGCAGTGCTCACGGTTTCGGAGGCTCCTACGAGCAGTACTTC. The encoded protein is CSAHGFGGSYEQYF.